This record covers a single T cell receptor beta chain. The antigen is unknown. The data stem from a study of cytomegalovirus exposure and HLA in healthy donors. Findings of the study overall: It emerged from a later analysis that several of the most significant clusters appeared to be linked to common viral pathogens. In presence/absence analyses, roughly uniform sequencing depth across donors was assumed.

Researchers ran the PCR with 60 Vbeta and 13 Jbeta primers. The method was immunoSEQ multiplex PCR; TCRdb's version includes in-frame clones alone and lacks a portion of them. The data contain tens of thousands of clones, 78% of them seen just once; the ten biggest clones take up 3% to 3.5%. Trimming left V 2 bases short and J 7 bases short, with 14 bases between. The CDR3 is 15 residues long. CDR1 SEHNR and CDR2 FQNEAQ come from the germline V gene (reference sequence). The clonotype was recovered from a woman aged 40 to 49 in good health and CMV-seronegative. Sequencing was carried out using PBMCs. The V and J genes are TRBV7-9 and TRBJ1-4; D perhaps matches TRBD1 (6 bases). CDR3 sequence (DNA): TGTGCCAGCAGCTTATTTACAGGGTGGTCTGAAAAACTGTTTTTT. It yields the protein CASSLFTGWSEKLFF.